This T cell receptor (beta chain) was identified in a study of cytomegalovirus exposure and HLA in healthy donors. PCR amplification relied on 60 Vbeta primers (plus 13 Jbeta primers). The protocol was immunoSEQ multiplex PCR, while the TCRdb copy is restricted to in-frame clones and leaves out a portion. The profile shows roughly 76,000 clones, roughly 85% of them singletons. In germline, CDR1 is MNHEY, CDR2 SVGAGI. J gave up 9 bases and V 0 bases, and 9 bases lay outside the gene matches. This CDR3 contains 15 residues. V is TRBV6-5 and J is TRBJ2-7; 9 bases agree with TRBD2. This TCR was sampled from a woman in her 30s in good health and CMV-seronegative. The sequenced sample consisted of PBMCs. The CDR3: CASSYSGLAGDGQYF. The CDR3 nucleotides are TGTGCCAGCAGTTACTCAGGATTAGCGGGAGATGGGCAGTACTTC.